The 30 T cell receptor beta chains presented below share a single source sample, sequenced in a study of OX40 agonist ivuxolimab in advanced cancers. Measured with immunoSEQ multiplex PCR; TCRdb has only the in-frame clones, and not every one. This sample carries around 12,000 clones, approximately 90% of them seen once, and the ten largest clones take approximately 70%. Sequencing used CD4+ or CD8+ T cells sorted from blood, obtained in a trial of the OX40 agonist ivuxolimab. These receptors all come from an adult with an advanced solid tumor such as melanoma, head and neck, liver or kidney cancer.

The chain couples TRBV27 to TRBJ2-7; D is unresolved. The CDR3 has 14 amino acids. Deletions cut 3 bases from V and 0 bases from J, with 9 bases between. Germline assignment: CDR1 MNHEY and CDR2 SMNVEV (reference sequence). The CDR3, as DNA: TGTGCCAGCAGTTTTTACGGCGGCTCCTACGAGCAGTACTTC. Translation: CASSFYGGSYEQYF.

The J gene is TRBJ1-6, the V gene TRBV4-1; no clear D. Germline CDR1 reads MGHRA; CDR2 reads YSYEKL. There are 15 residues in the CDR3. V shed 3 bases and J shed 3 bases, with 9 bases lying between them. This chain's CDR3 is CASSHPGHYNSPLHF. For the CDR3, the DNA is TGCGCCAGCAGCCACCCCGGCCACTATAATTCACCCCTCCACTTT.

This clone was counted once. The chain is built from TRBV11-1 and TRBJ2-1, with TRBD1 matching over 10 bases. J was trimmed by 3 bases and V by 5 bases; bases with no gene match: 4. Per the germline V gene, CDR1 is SGHAT and CDR2 is FQDESV (reference sequence). The CDR3 is 15 amino acids. The DNA of the CDR3 is TGTGCCAGCAGCCCCGGGACAGGGGTCTACAATGAGCAGTTCTTC. This codes for CASSPGTGVYNEQFF.

This clone was found once. This chain joins TRBV7-9 and TRBJ2-7; 9 nucleotides match TRBD2. Losses at the gene ends were 4 bases for V and 3 bases for J; bases not matched to a gene: 7. This CDR3 contains 15 residues. Germline V gene sequence: CDR1 SEHNR, CDR2 FQNEAQ (reference sequence). The DNA for the CDR3 is TGTGCCAGCAGCTCATCGGGACTAGCAAACTACGAGCAGTACTTC. Amino acid sequence: CASSSSGLANYEQYF.

V gene TRBV28 combines with J gene TRBJ2-1; 8 positions agree with TRBD2. The germline V gene has CDR1 MDHEN and CDR2 SYDVKM. The CDR3 has 15 amino acids. V dropped 7 bases and J dropped 3; count of bases not matched to a gene: 8. CDR3: CASTFGLALYNEQFF. The CDR3 nucleotides read TGTGCCAGCACCTTTGGACTAGCACTCTACAATGAGCAGTTCTTC.

This chain links TRBV4-1 with TRBJ2-3; the match to TRBD2 covers 9 bases. Unmatched junction bases numbered 6, after V lost 0 bases and J lost 2 bases. The CDR3 consists of 17 residues. The germline CDR1 and CDR2 sequences are MGHRA and YSYEKL. The CDR3 protein is CASSQDGLAGITDTQYF. As DNA, the CDR3 is TGCGCCAGCAGCCAAGATGGGCTAGCGGGGATCACAGATACGCAGTATTTT.

V is TRBV9 and J is TRBJ2-7; 8 bases are a match to TRBD2. Germline values: CDR1 SGDLS, CDR2 YYNGEE. The CDR3 sequence is 14 residues long. The ends lost 4 bases at V and 0 bases at J; junction bases unmatched: 3. The CDR3 spells CASSPSGGSYEQYF. In DNA, the CDR3 is TGTGCCAGCAGCCCCAGCGGGGGCTCCTACGAGCAGTACTTC.

This rearrangement joins TRBV27 to TRBJ2-5; TRBD1 matches 7 bases. The CDR3 has 15 amino acids. The germline V gene has CDR1 MNHEY and CDR2 SMNVEV (reference sequence). The J segment lost 1 base and the V segment lost 5 bases, leaving 7 bases of the junction unmatched. CDR3 sequence reads: CASSELTGIQETQYF. CDR3 in DNA: TGTGCCAGCAGTGAACTGACAGGGATCCAAGAGACCCAGTACTTC.

The chain has TRBV29-1 and TRBJ1-1; the D gene is possibly TRBD1 (6 bases). The germline V gene has CDR1 SQVTM and CDR2 ANQGSEA. The CDR3 length is 13 residues. The V and J ends lost 6 bases and 0 bases respectively, with 11 bases between them. The CDR3 DNA is TGCAGCGTCATACAGGGCATGAACACTGAAGCTTTCTTT. Residues: CSVIQGMNTEAFF.

This chain connects TRBV6-6 to TRBJ2-3; the match to TRBD2 covers 9 bases. The V gene's germline CDR1 is MNHNY and CDR2 SVGAGI (reference sequence). V was clipped by 2 bases and J by 6 bases; unmatched bases: 3. The CDR3 contains 14 residues. CDR3 nucleotides: TGTGCCAGCAGTTACGGACTAGCGACTGATACGCAGTATTTT. Translation gives CASSYGLATDTQYF.

The rearrangement links TRBV7-9 to TRBJ2-7; 9 nucleotides align to TRBD1. The CDR3 is 15 residues long. From germline, CDR1 is SEHNR and CDR2 FQNEAQ (reference sequence). V shed 5 bases and J 0 bases; nucleotides not matched to a gene: 5. This chain's CDR3 is CASSPTGGGSYEQYF. Here the CDR3 DNA reads TGTGCCAGCAGCCCGACAGGGGGTGGCTCCTACGAGCAGTACTTC.

This chain links TRBV7-9 with TRBJ2-7; D is uncertain. Germline CDR1 is SEHNR and CDR2 is FQNEAQ (reference sequence). V was pared by 1 base and J by 3 bases, with 4 bases between. The CDR3 is made up of 12 amino acids. CDR3 in DNA: TGTGCCAGCAGCTTAGGGTTCTACGAGCAGTACTTC. Its translation is CASSLGFYEQYF.

This clone was counted once. CDR3 residues: CASSVGGRGLAKNIQYF. In nucleotides, the CDR3 is TGTGCCAGCAGCGTAGGGGGAAGGGGTCTAGCCAAAAACATTCAGTACTTC. The V call is TRBV9, the J call TRBJ2-4, with D maybe TRBD1 (5 bases). V was pared by 0 bases and J by 0 bases, with 13 bases between. Germline V CDR1 and CDR2: SGDLS, YYNGEE. CDR3 length equals 17 residues.

V gene TRBV7-9 combines with J gene TRBJ2-5, with D unresolved. This CDR3 has 14 amino acids. CDR1 is SEHNR, CDR2 FQNEAQ, per germline (reference sequence). V dropped 0 bases and J dropped 5 bases, with 10 bases sitting between them. The CDR3 region is CASSLALGFETQYF. The CDR3 coding sequence is TGTGCCAGCAGCTTAGCGCTAGGTTTTGAGACCCAGTACTTC.

This sequence joins TRBV6-5 and TRBJ1-1; perhaps TRBD1 as D (5 bases). CDR3 length: 13 residues. CDR1 MNHEY and CDR2 SVGAGI come from the germline V gene. Trimming stripped 4 bases from V and 4 bases from J, with 10 bases between. The CDR3 loop is CASSCQGCTEAFF. CDR3 in DNA: TGTGCCAGCAGTTGCCAGGGTTGCACTGAAGCTTTCTTT.

The chain combines TRBV11-3 with TRBJ2-3; D is ambiguous. This CDR3 has 13 amino acids. Trimming shortened V by 8 bases and J by 2 bases, and 11 bases separated the two germline ends. Germline lookup yields CDR1 SGHNT and CDR2 YENEEA. This CDR3 reads CASARKDTDTQYF. The CDR3 DNA follows: TGTGCCAGCGCTAGAAAGGACACAGATACGCAGTATTTT.

This chain uses TRBV18 with TRBJ2-3; D remains unclear. Germline loops: CDR1 KGHSH, CDR2 LQKENI. Deletions cut 0 bases from V and 1 base from J, with 5 bases between. The CDR3 sequence is 14 residues long. The chain's CDR3 is CASSPPVGTDTQYF. The DNA for the CDR3 is TGTGCCAGCTCACCACCGGTCGGCACAGATACGCAGTATTTT.

The chain joins TRBV6-6 to TRBJ1-5; D remains ambiguous. Looked up from germline, CDR1 is MNHNY and CDR2 is SVGAGI (reference sequence). The CDR3 contains 13 residues. V lost 8 bases to trimming and J lost 3 bases, with 11 bases between them. The CDR3 bases are TGTGCCAGCTGCGGAGGTTACAATCAGCCCCAGCATTTT. Translating gives CASCGGYNQPQHF.

The rearrangement uses TRBV6-1 and TRBJ2-7; 10 positions match TRBD1. This CDR3 has 15 amino acids. With 2 bases clipped from V and 2 bases from J, the junction kept 3 bases outside the gene matches. Germline CDR1 and CDR2: MNHNS and SASEGT. CDR3 region: CASSEKTGGPYEQYF. CDR3 nucleotide sequence: TGTGCCAGCAGTGAAAAGACAGGGGGCCCCTACGAGCAGTACTTC.

This chain connects TRBV5-1 to TRBJ1-2; no firm D call. Trimming pared 3 bases from V and 2 bases from J, leaving 8 bases between. The germline CDR1 and CDR2 sequences are SGHRS and YFSETQ. The CDR3 is 13 residues long. CDR3 DNA: TGCGCCAGCAGCTCCACAGAAAACTATGGCTACACCTTC. Its translation is CASSSTENYGYTF.

The chain joins TRBV5-1 to TRBJ2-7; D is possibly TRBD2 (6 bases). Germline CDR1 SGHRS, CDR2 YFSETQ. The ends were cut back, 5 bases at V and 2 bases at J, with 11 bases in the middle. There are 13 residues in the CDR3. The CDR3 region has the DNA TGCGCCAGCAGATGGAGGGATCCCTACGAGCAGTACTTC. Protein product: CASRWRDPYEQYF.

The chain couples TRBV11-3 to TRBJ2-3; D might be TRBD1 or TRBD2, each matching 5 bases. V lost 6 bases, J lost 6 bases, and 19 bases lay in between. Per the germline V gene, CDR1 is SGHNT and CDR2 is YENEEA. The CDR3 has 15 amino acids. The CDR3 loop reads CASRNWGGPRDTQYF. CDR3 DNA: TGTGCCAGCAGGAACTGGGGCGGGCCCAGGGATACGCAGTATTTT.

The chain carries TRBV12-5 and TRBJ2-1; the match to TRBD2 covers 7 bases. Germline-derived CDR1 and CDR2 are LGHNT and FRNRAP. The length of the CDR3 is 13 residues. The J segment lost 10 bases and the V segment lost 3 bases, leaving 6 bases of the junction unmatched. The CDR3 coding sequence is TGTGCTAGTGGTTTATCCCGACTAGCCGAGCAGTTCTTC. Its translation is CASGLSRLAEQFF.

This clone is medium-sized by share. This chain uses TRBV6-5 with TRBJ2-2; D not resolved. The CDR3 spans 14 residues. Germline CDR1 is MNHEY and CDR2 is SVGAGI. Trimming removed 6 bases from V and 3 bases from J, with 11 bases in between. The CDR3 DNA reads as TGTGCCAGCAGCCACGACACTTACACCGGGGAGCTGTTTTTT. Residues: CASSHDTYTGELFF.

The rearrangement links TRBV6-6 to TRBJ2-2; no reliable D call. Trimming shortened V by 8 bases and J by 5 bases, and 6 bases separated the two germline ends. Germline V gene data show CDR1 as MNHNY and CDR2 as SVGAGI (reference sequence). This CDR3 region has 11 residues. Written as DNA, the CDR3 is TGTGCCAGCGCCTTGACCGGGGAGCTGTTTTTT. It specifies CASALTGELFF.

The chain carries TRBV27 and TRBJ1-3; D possibly corresponds to TRBD1 (5 bases). V lost 6 bases to trimming and J lost 0 bases, with 12 bases between them. Germline-derived CDR1 and CDR2 are MNHEY and SMNVEV (reference sequence). The CDR3 length is 15 residues. CDR3 DNA: TGTGCCAGCAGGGCCGGGACGTACTCTGGAAACACCATATATTTT. It specifies CASRAGTYSGNTIYF.

The V and J genes are TRBV6-1 and TRBJ2-7; 7 bases agree with TRBD1. CDR3 size: 13 residues. Germline trimming cut 8 bases from V and 3 bases from J; bases unmatched to any gene: 7. Germline CDR1 MNHNS, CDR2 SASEGT. The chain's CDR3 is CASAGTVSYEQYF. The CDR3 DNA is TGTGCCAGCGCCGGGACAGTTAGCTACGAGCAGTACTTC.

This chain connects TRBV10-2 to TRBJ1-2; possible D gene TRBD1, 6 bases. Trimming took off 0 bases at V and 6 bases at J, with 11 bases between the two ends. The germline V gene encodes CDR1 WSHSY and CDR2 SAAADI. The CDR3 contains 14 residues. This chain's CDR3 is CASSESRTANGYTF. Here the CDR3 DNA reads TGCGCCAGCAGTGAGTCCAGGACAGCTAATGGCTACACCTTC.

V usage is TRBV11-3 and J usage is TRBJ2-7; tentatively, D is TRBD1 (6 bases). V lost 5 bases, J lost 5 bases, and 22 bases lay in between. Per the germline V gene, CDR1 is SGHNT and CDR2 is YENEEA. The CDR3 sequence is 16 residues long. CDR3 nucleotide sequence: TGTGCCAGCAGCCAATCCAGGGGCTGGGGATCCCACGAGCAGTACTTC. It specifies CASSQSRGWGSHEQYF.

V is TRBV9 and J is TRBJ2-1, with D possibly being TRBD2 (5 bases). CDR1 and CDR2 from the germline V gene are SGDLS and YYNGEE. V lost 0 bases and J 7 bases, leaving 11 bases between the germline ends. The CDR3 is made up of 14 amino acids. This CDR3 is CASSVARTENEQFF. CDR3 nucleotide sequence: TGTGCCAGCAGCGTAGCTAGGACTGAGAATGAGCAGTTCTTC.